The rows below give T cell receptor beta chains drawn from one sample of a study of T-cell memory formation after mild COVID-19. TCRdb analysed the 5' RACE reads with MiXCR anew, one entry per CDR3 protein. The repertoire holds some 130,000 distinct CDR3 sequences, with about 6.5% as singletons. The specimen sequenced was PBMCs or a T cell subset sorted from them (not recorded which). These receptors all stem from an adult woman who had mild COVID-19 (a few samples of this study predate the infection). Cell type and time point are not known. Each CDR3 is given with its conserved first and last residue. A D gene is named only where the DNA matches it firmly. Some rows mark clone size as missing; the rest say once, few, many or name a class of expanded clone.

>TRBV6-5|-|TRBJ1-5|TRBD1
TGTGCCAGCAGTGGACAGGGTATCGGCAATCAGCCCCAGCATTTT
CASSGQGIGNQPQHF
>TRBV6-2/TRBV6-3|-|TRBJ2-1|TRBD1
TGTGCCAGCAGTCCTACAGGGGGCAAGGGCAATGAGCAGTTCTTC
CASSPTGGKGNEQFF
>TRBV7-6|many|TRBJ2-3|TRBD2
TGTGCCAGCAGCTTAGCGACTAGCGGGAGCACAGATACGCAGTATTTT
CASSLATSGSTDTQYF
>TRBV5-1|-|TRBJ2-7|TRBD2
TGCGCCAGCAGCTTCGCCCTAGCGGGCTACGAGCAGTACTTC
CASSFALAGYEQYF
>TRBV20-1|many|TRBJ2-5|-
TGCAGTGCTAGGTCGCAGGGTTACCAAGAGACCCAGTACTTC
CSARSQGYQETQYF
>TRBV29-1|few|TRBJ1-2|-
TGCAGCGTTTTGTGGGGATACTATGGCTACACCTTC
CSVLWGYYGYTF
>TRBV2|few|TRBJ2-5|-
TGTGCCAGCAGTTCGGGGACGGCGGGGTCCTCTGAGACCCAGTACTTC
CASSSGTAGSSETQYF
>TRBV7-9|many|TRBJ2-7|-
TGTGCCAGCAGCTTAGTGGCCGGAGCCCCCTACGAGCAGTACTTC
CASSLVAGAPYEQYF
>TRBV5-1|-|TRBJ2-1|TRBD1
TGCGCCAGCAGCTTAATGGGGACAGATTACAATGAGCAGTTCTTC
CASSLMGTDYNEQFF
>TRBV6-5|few|TRBJ1-1|-
TGTGCCAGCACGAGATACCCGAACACTGAAGCTTTCTTT
CASTRYPNTEAFF
>TRBV12-3/TRBV12-4|many|TRBJ1-2|-
TGTGCCAGCAGTGTACCTAGCCTCTATGGCTACACCTTC
CASSVPSLYGYTF
>TRBV29-1|many|TRBJ2-1|-
TGCAGCGGGAACCTTTTAAAGGGGGAACCTTACAATGAGCAGTTCTTC
CSGNLLKGEPYNEQFF
>TRBV24-1|-|TRBJ2-1|-
TGTGCCACCAGTGATTTGCCTCGGACAAGGCCCTACAATGAGCAGTTCTTC
CATSDLPRTRPYNEQFF
>TRBV4-3|many|TRBJ2-4|-
TGCGCCAGCAGCCATTCACGTGAGAGCTCCCGGAACATTCAGTACTTC
CASSHSRESSRNIQYF
>TRBV11-1|-|TRBJ2-3|TRBD2
TGTGCCAGCCGCCTGGGAGGGCCTAGCACAGATACGCAGTATTTT
CASRLGGPSTDTQYF
>TRBV18|few|TRBJ2-7|TRBD1
TGTGCCAGCTCACTGGGGACAGAGTCCTACGAGCAGTACTTC
CASSLGTESYEQYF
>TRBV24-1|few|TRBJ2-3|-
TGTGCCACCAGTGAGACAAGAACCACAGATACGCAGTATTTT
CATSETRTTDTQYF
>TRBV21-1|many|TRBJ2-4|-
TGTGCCAGCAGCAAAGACCGGGAATCGGCCAAAAACATTCAGTACTTC
CASSKDRESAKNIQYF
>TRBV28|-|TRBJ2-5|-
TGTGCCAGCAGTTTAACGGGTGTCAGGGGTCTTCAAGAGACCCAGTACTTC
CASSLTGVRGLQETQYF
>TRBV5-1|many|TRBJ1-4|TRBD1
TGCGCCAGCAGGAGGACAGGGCAATATGAAAAACTGTTTTTT
CASRRTGQYEKLFF
>TRBV20-1|many|TRBJ2-3|-
TGCAGTGCTAGAGACTATACGGGGGCAGATACGCAGTATTTT
CSARDYTGADTQYF
>TRBV4-3|many|TRBJ2-3|TRBD2
TGCGCCAGCAGCCCGACTAGCGGGTCGACGCAGTATTTT
CASSPTSGSTQYF
>TRBV7-3|few|TRBJ2-1|-
TGTGCCAGCAGCTTAATGAGTCGAGGGATCAATGAGCAGTTCTTC
CASSLMSRGINEQFF
>TRBV10-3|-|TRBJ1-1|-
TGTGCCATCAGTCCCCTGGGGGAGGGCACTGAAGCTTTCTTT
CAISPLGEGTEAFF
>TRBV30|few|TRBJ1-1|TRBD1
TGTGCCTGGGGCAGGGGGCGCTTTGGGGATAACCTGAACACTGAAGCTTTCTTT
CAWGRGRFGDNLNTEAFF
>TRBV7-7|few|TRBJ2-3|-
TGTGCTAGCAGCTTAGCGGAGGCAGATACGCAGTATTTT
CASSLAEADTQYF
>TRBV7-9|-|TRBJ1-1|TRBD1
TGTGCCAGCAGCCCCCACCTCGGGACAGGGGGCACTGAAGCTTTCTTT
CASSPHLGTGGTEAFF
>TRBV5-1|many|TRBJ1-6|TRBD1
TGCGCCAGCAGCTTTCTAGGTGGGACAGAAGATTCACCCCTCCACTTT
CASSFLGGTEDSPLHF
>TRBV20-1|many|TRBJ2-1|TRBD1
TGCAGTGCTACCCCCGGAAGGACAGGGTTAAATGAGCAGTTCTTC
CSATPGRTGLNEQFF
>TRBV5-1|few|TRBJ2-3|-
TGCGCCAGCAGCGACTCCTACCCAGATACGCAGTATTTT
CASSDSYPDTQYF
>TRBV12-3/TRBV12-4|many|TRBJ1-1|TRBD1
TGTGCCAGCAGTTCAGGGGGGGACAGGGGAAACACTGAAGCTTTCTTT
CASSSGGDRGNTEAFF
>TRBV4-2|many|TRBJ2-2|TRBD1
TGTGCCAGCAGCCACGGGACAGGGGGTGTGAACACCGGGGAGCTGTTTTTT
CASSHGTGGVNTGELFF
>TRBV5-1|many|TRBJ2-1|-
TGCGCCAGCAGCTTTCCCGGGGGCCGCTATAACTACAATGAGCAGTTCTTC
CASSFPGGRYNYNEQFF
>TRBV2|many|TRBJ1-2|-
TGTGCCAGCAGATGGGACTCCGCTTCCTATGGCTACACCTTC
CASRWDSASYGYTF
>TRBV2|-|TRBJ2-1|-
TGTGCCAGCAGTGAGTACACGGACTTTTACAATGAGCAGTTCTTC
CASSEYTDFYNEQFF
>TRBV12-3/TRBV12-4|few|TRBJ2-2|-
TGTGCCAGCAGTTTAAGGGCAGGACCTAACACCGGGGAGCTGTTTTTT
CASSLRAGPNTGELFF
>TRBV9|many|TRBJ2-1|-
TGTGCCAGCAGCGTAGAAGGGGGGCAAGCGAATGAGCAGTTCTTC
CASSVEGGQANEQFF
>TRBV4-3|many|TRBJ2-3|-
TGCGCCAGCAGCCACGGGGGGCGACAGTTTCGCACAGATACGCAGTATTTT
CASSHGGRQFRTDTQYF
>TRBV7-2|many|TRBJ2-1|TRBD2
TGTGCCAGCAGCATACTAGCGGGGAGCGCAAATGAGCAGTTCTTC
CASSILAGSANEQFF
>TRBV7-2|many|TRBJ2-3|TRBD1
TGTGCCAGCAGCTCACAGGGGGGCAAGCGCACAGATACGCAGTATTTT
CASSSQGGKRTDTQYF
>TRBV24-1|many|TRBJ2-5|-
TGTGCCACCAGTGATGGGGATCCCCAGTACTTC
CATSDGDPQYF
>TRBV7-9|few|TRBJ1-2|-
TGTGCCAGCAGCTTAGTGGGGATAGGCTATGGCTACACCTTC
CASSLVGIGYGYTF
>TRBV3-1|-|TRBJ1-4|-
TGTGCCAGCAGCCGAGAATCAGGGGTAGCTGAAAAACTGTTTTTT
CASSRESGVAEKLFF
>TRBV7-2|few|TRBJ2-5|-
TGTGCCAGCCGCCGGGGGCAAGAGACCCAGTACTTC
CASRRGQETQYF
>TRBV18|few|TRBJ2-7|-
TGTGCCAGCTCACACAGGGGACTAAGCTCCTACGAGCAGTACTTC
CASSHRGLSSYEQYF
>TRBV2|-|TRBJ2-5|TRBD2
TGTGCCAGCAGGTCCGGGACTAGCGGGAGGGCCGGAGAGACCCAGTACTTC
CASRSGTSGRAGETQYF
>TRBV2|-|TRBJ1-6|-
TGTGCCAGCAGTAGGACTGAAAATTCACCCCTCCACTTT
CASSRTENSPLHF
>TRBV5-1|many|TRBJ2-5|TRBD1
TGCGCCAGCAGCATCCGACAGGGGGCTAGGGAGACCCAGTACTTC
CASSIRQGARETQYF
>TRBV3-1|many|TRBJ1-5|-
TGTGCCAGCAGCCAAGGCCTCCTGCGGGTCCGCTCGTACAATCAGCCCCAGCATTTT
CASSQGLLRVRSYNQPQHF
>TRBV7-6|-|TRBJ2-7|TRBD2
TGTGCCAGCAGCTTAGCGGGAGGACTAGCGGGACCCTACGAGCAGTACTTC
CASSLAGGLAGPYEQYF